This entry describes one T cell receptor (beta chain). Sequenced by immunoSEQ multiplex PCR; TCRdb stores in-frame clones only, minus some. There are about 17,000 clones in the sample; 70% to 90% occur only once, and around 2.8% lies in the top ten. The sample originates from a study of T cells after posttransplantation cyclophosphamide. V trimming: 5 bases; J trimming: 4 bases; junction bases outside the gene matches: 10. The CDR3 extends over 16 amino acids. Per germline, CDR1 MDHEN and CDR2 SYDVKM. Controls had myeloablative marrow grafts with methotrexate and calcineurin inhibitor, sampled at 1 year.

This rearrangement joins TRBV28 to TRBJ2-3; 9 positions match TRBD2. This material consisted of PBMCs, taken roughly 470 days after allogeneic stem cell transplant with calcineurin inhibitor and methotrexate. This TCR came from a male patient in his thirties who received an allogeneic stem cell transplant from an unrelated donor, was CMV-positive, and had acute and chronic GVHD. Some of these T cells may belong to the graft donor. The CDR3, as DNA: TGTGCCAGCAGTGGGGCAAGCGGGAGGACCTCAGATACGCAGTATTTT. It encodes CASSGASGRTSDTQYF.